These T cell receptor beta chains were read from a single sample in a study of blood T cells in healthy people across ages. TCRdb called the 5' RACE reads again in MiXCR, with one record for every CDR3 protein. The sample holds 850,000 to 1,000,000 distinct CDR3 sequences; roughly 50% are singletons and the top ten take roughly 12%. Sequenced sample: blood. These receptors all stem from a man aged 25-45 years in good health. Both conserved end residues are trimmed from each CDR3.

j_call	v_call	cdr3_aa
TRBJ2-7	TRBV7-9	ASSLAPPGTTYEQY
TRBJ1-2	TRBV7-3	ASSRDRDNWRGYT
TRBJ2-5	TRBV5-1	ASRSDGETQY
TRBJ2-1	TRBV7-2	ASREGQLQF
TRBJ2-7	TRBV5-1	ASSYPGQGEPYEQY
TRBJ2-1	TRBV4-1	ASSQTVSGTQRHIEQF
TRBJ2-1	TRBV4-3	ASSQGGGSYNEQF
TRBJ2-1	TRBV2	ASIGQGPYNEQF
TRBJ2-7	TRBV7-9	ASSLGDRDPYEQY
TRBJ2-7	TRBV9	ASSVAPSGTAYEQY
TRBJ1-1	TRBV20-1	SARDGGNRPGAF
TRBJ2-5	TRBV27	ASSWTGARGQETQY
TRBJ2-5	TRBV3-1	ASSRISGQKSQETQY
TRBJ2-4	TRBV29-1	SVTGTGAWEQY
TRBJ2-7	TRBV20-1	SARPVGGSYEQY
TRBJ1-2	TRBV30	AWIGGAYGYT
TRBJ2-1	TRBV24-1	ATSGTSNYEQF
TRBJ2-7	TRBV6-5	PSSPTGQSRYEQY
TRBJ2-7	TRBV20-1	SASSRPSGHEQY
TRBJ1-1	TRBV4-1	ANSQLNTEAF
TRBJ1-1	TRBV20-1	SARGRGDTEAF
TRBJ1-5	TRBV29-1	SVVQAPGQPQH
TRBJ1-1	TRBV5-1	ASSNLGRAGVNTEAF
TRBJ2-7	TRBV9	ASSVAGQPYEQY
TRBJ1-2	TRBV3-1	ASSQESWFESYT
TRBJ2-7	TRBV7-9	ASSLVGQLNYEQY
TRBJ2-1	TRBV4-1	ASSQFSGGDDNEQF
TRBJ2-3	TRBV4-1	ASSLQTGVTDTQY
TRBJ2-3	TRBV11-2	ASSLVPLVVADTQY
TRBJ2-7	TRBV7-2	ASNAQGSHEQY
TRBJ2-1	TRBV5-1	ASSAGTSRNEQF
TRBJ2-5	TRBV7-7	ASSLASGRQETQY
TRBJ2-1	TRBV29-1	SVDGTAQGEQF
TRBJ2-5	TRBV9	TSSVQGMGGDEQY
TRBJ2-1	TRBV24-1	ATSAWQGIYNEQF
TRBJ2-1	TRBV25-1	ASRWGTVEQF
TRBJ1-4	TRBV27	ASTSTNEKLF
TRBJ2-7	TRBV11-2	ASSPRQTIPSYEQY
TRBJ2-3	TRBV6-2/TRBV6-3	ASSVGLAGLDTQY
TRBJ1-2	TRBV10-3	AISEVANWYT
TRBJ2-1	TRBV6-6	ASSRTSGDNEQF
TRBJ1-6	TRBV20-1	SARDKPAASSYNSPLH
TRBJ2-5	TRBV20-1	SALGTGQETQY
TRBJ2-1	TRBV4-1	ASSQDPGNRYNEQF
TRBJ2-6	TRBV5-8	ASSLVGRSISGANVLT
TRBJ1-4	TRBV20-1	SARGDPVATNEKLF
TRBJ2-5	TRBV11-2	ASSHGTVGETQY
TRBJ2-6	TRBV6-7	ASSYLPRETGANVLT
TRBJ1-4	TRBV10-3	ATRKGSGQDEKLF
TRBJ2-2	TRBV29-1	SVVNPKVPGELF
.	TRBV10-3	AISDDRGTEQY
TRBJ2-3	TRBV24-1	ATSDPRDSVDTQY